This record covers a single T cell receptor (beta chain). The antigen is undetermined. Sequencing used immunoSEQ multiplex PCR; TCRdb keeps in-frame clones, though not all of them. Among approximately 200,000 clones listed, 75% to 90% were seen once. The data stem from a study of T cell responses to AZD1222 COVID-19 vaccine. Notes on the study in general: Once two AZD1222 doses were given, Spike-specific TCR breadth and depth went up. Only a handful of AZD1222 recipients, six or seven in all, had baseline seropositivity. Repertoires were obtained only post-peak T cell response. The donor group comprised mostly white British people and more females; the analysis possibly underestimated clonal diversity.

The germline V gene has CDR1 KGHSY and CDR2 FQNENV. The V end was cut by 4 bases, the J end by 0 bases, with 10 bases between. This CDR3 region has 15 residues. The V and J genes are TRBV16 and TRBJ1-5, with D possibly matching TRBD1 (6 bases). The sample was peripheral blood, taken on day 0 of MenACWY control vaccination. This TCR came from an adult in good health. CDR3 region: CASSRGTSSNQPQHF. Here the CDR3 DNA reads TGTGCCAGCAGCCGAGGGACATCTAGCAATCAGCCCCAGCATTTT.